These 29 T cell receptor beta chains originate from one sample sequenced in a study of T cells in Graves' hyperthyroidism and ophthalmopathy (dated by TCRdb to about 2019). Receptors were amplified or captured by multiplex PCR. Reads for this sample came from an Illumina HiSeq 2000. TCR beta CDR3 regions were amplified from RNA transcripts. The TCR CDR3 was subjected to a first round of RT-PCR using the HTBI primer set and the Qiagen OneStep RT-PCR kit. The raw public data were reprocessed by TCRdb itself: fastp quality trimming at Q25, MiXCR clonotype calling, in-frame beta chains only. Entries are consolidated by CDR3 protein sequence, retaining the most common genes and DNA. This sample holds 450,000 to 700,000 distinct CDR3 sequences; around 42% were observed only once. The ten largest clones represent around 7.7% of the sample. Sample: peripheral blood or thyroid tissue (not recorded which). These receptors were collected from a woman between 18 and 29 years old with Graves' hyperthyroidism.

The chain is built from TRBV19 and TRBJ1-4, with D tentatively TRBD1 (5 bases). This CDR3 is built from 19 residues. V lost 4 bases and J 0 bases, leaving 21 bases between the germline ends. The germline CDR1 and CDR2 sequences are LNHDA and SQIVND (reference sequence). Written as DNA, the CDR3 is TGTGCCAGTAGTACTACCCCGCCCAGCAGGGTGTCAACTAATGAAAAACTGTTTTTT. Its translation: CASSTTPPSRVSTNEKLFF.

The chain couples TRBV29-1 to TRBJ1-5; D may be TRBD1 (5 bases). Per the germline V gene, CDR1 is SQVTM and CDR2 is ANQGSEA. V was shortened by 7 bases and J by 2 bases, with 12 bases between the two germline ends. There are 13 residues in the CDR3. For the CDR3, the DNA is TGCAGCGCGGGTCCGGGGGGCAATCAGCCCCAGCATTTT. Its translation: CSAGPGGNQPQHF.

The chain combines TRBV11-2 with TRBJ2-5; 15 nucleotides agree with TRBD2. The CDR3 runs 16 residues. The germline V gene has CDR1 SGHAT and CDR2 FQNNGV. The V segment lost 5 bases and the J segment 2 bases; nucleotides outside the gene matches: 3. The CDR3, as DNA: TGTGCCAGCAGCCGGACTAGCGGGAGGGATCAAGAGACCCAGTACTTC. Translating it yields CASSRTSGRDQETQYF.

This sequence joins TRBV11-2 and TRBJ2-7; 11 positions agree with TRBD2. CDR3 length: 15 residues. Germline V gene sequence: CDR1 SGHAT, CDR2 FQNNGV. After removal of 3 bases from V and 5 bases from J, the junction contained 6 bases not matched to a gene. CDR3 coding DNA: TGTGCCAGCAGCTTTGTGCTAGCGGGAGGTGACGAGCAGTACTTC. It encodes CASSFVLAGGDEQYF.

This clonotype occurred a few times. The rearrangement joins TRBV24-1 to TRBJ2-3, with D possibly TRBD1 on 5 matching bases. CDR1 KGHDR and CDR2 SFDVKD come from the germline V gene. Trimming took off 3 bases at V and 0 bases at J, with 12 bases between the two ends. This CDR3 is built from 16 residues. CDR3 coding DNA: TGTGCCACCAGTGATAGGGGCAGATCTAGCACAGATACGCAGTATTTT. It yields the protein CATSDRGRSSTDTQYF.

This chain joins TRBV24-1 and TRBJ1-5; weak D call: TRBD1 (6 bases). Trimming stripped 6 bases from V and 4 bases from J, with 12 bases between. This CDR3 spans 14 amino acids. In germline, CDR1 is KGHDR, CDR2 SFDVKD. The DNA of the CDR3 is TGTGCCACCAGTCGACCCGGACAGAATCAGCCCCAGCATTTT. Encoded protein: CATSRPGQNQPQHF.

This clonotype came up many times. This chain joins TRBV7-3 and TRBJ2-7; 7 positions agree with TRBD1. There are 16 residues in the CDR3. Trimming at V came to 4 bases and at J to 7 bases, leaving 16 bases not matched to a gene. CDR1 is SGHTA, CDR2 FQGTGA, per germline. CDR3 coding DNA: TGTGCCAGCAGCTCTATTCCAGAAAGGGGGCACAGTGAGCAGTACTTC. Translation gives CASSSIPERGHSEQYF.

V is TRBV7-9 and J is TRBJ2-1; 14 positions agree with TRBD2. The J segment lost 1 base and the V segment lost 6 bases, leaving 8 bases of the junction unmatched. Germline CDR1 SEHNR, CDR2 FQNEAQ (reference sequence). This CDR3 has 18 residues. The CDR3 loop reads CASRAGLAGVSSYNEQFF. The CDR3 DNA reads TGTGCCAGCAGAGCGGGACTAGCGGGAGTATCGTCCTACAATGAGCAGTTCTTC. Full variable domain (missing parts from reference TRBV7-9 and TRBJ2-1): DTGVSQNPRHKITKRGQNVTFRCDPISEHNRLYWYRQTLGQGPEFLTYFQNEAQLEKSRLLSDRFSAERPKGSFSTLEIQRTEQGDSAMYLCASRAGLAGVSSYNEQFFGPGTRLTVL.

This clonotype was picked up many times. The chain has TRBV7-9 and TRBJ1-5; D perhaps matches TRBD1 (6 bases). CDR3 length: 14 amino acids. V lost 4 bases and J lost 7, with 14 bases in between. Germline V gene sequence: CDR1 SEHNR, CDR2 FQNEAQ (reference sequence). The CDR3 reads CASSSDRQWQPQHF. CDR3 in DNA: TGTGCCAGCAGCTCCGACAGGCAATGGCAGCCCCAGCATTTT.

This clonotype came up a few times. The V gene is TRBV18, the J gene TRBJ1-1; TRBD1 might be the D (5 bases). Trimming removed 8 bases at V and 4 bases at J, with 14 bases between. The CDR3 covers 13 residues. CDR1 and CDR2 (germline): KGHSH, LQKENI. The chain's CDR3 is CASRGEIGTEAFF. In DNA form, the CDR3 reads TGTGCCAGCCGGGGCGAAATCGGCACTGAAGCTTTCTTT.

This clonotype appeared a few times. This may stem from a read error, because a much larger clone lies one nucleotide away. The chain has TRBV5-1 and TRBJ1-4, with D uncertain. Germline loops: CDR1 SGHRS, CDR2 YFSETQ. The CDR3 is 14 amino acids. Trimming cost V 0 bases and J 4 bases, with 7 bases left between them. CDR3 sequence reads: CASSLAGYNEKLFF. The CDR3 region has the DNA TGCGCCAGCAGCTTGGCAGGCTATAATGAAAAACTGTTTTTT.

There are a few counts of this clonotype. The chain is built from TRBV5-1 and TRBJ2-5, with D hard to call. CDR1 is SGHRS, CDR2 YFSETQ, per germline. This CDR3 contains 15 residues. V lost 5 bases and J 1 base, leaving 15 bases between the germline ends. CDR3 nucleotides: TGCGCCAGCAGTCAGACAACCGGGCCCCAAGAGACCCAGTACTTC. It yields the protein CASSQTTGPQETQYF.

This rearrangement joins TRBV24-1 to TRBJ1-2; 11 bases are a match to TRBD1. The junction had 8 bases not matched to a gene; V was cut back by 7 bases and J by 8 bases. This CDR3 region has 14 residues. The germline V gene has CDR1 KGHDR and CDR2 SFDVKD. CDR3: CATSRRTGGDGYTF. CDR3 in DNA: TGTGCCACCAGCAGACGGACAGGGGGCGACGGCTACACCTTC.

The sample holds many counts of this clonotype. This sequence joins TRBV7-9 and TRBJ1-1, with a weak D call TRBD1 (5 bases). Trimming took 3 bases from V and 5 from J, leaving 25 bases between them. Germline CDR1 and CDR2: SEHNR and FQNEAQ (reference sequence). CDR3 length: 18 residues. The CDR3 DNA is TGTGCCAGCAGCTTTAAAAGGATTGGGGCCCTGATGGGGACTGAAGCTTTCTTT. It encodes CASSFKRIGALMGTEAFF.

This clonotype was observed many times. This sequence joins TRBV6-5 and TRBJ1-6, with no clear D. V was clipped by 2 bases and J by 6 bases, with 8 bases between them. The germline CDR1 and CDR2 sequences are MNHEY and SVGAGI. The CDR3 totals 14 residues. Written as DNA, the CDR3 is TGTGCCAGCAGTTACAAGGACGGTAATTCACCCCTCCACTTT. Amino acid sequence: CASSYKDGNSPLHF.

This clonotype has ten or more counts. V gene TRBV15 combines with J gene TRBJ1-4; the D is unclear. This CDR3 contains 15 residues. The V end was cut by 0 bases, the J end by 5 bases, with 10 bases between. Germline CDR1 is LNHNV and CDR2 is YYDKDF (reference sequence). The CDR3: CATSRESQRNEKLFF. In DNA, the CDR3 is TGTGCCACCAGCAGAGAGTCGCAGCGAAATGAAAAACTGTTTTTT.

In its sample, this clonotype was seen many times. This sequence joins TRBV11-1 and TRBJ2-7; D may be TRBD2 (6 bases). With 5 bases removed from V and 5 bases from J, the gap between germline ends came to 16 bases. Germline V lookup: CDR1 SGHAT, CDR2 FQDESV (reference sequence). The CDR3 is made up of 14 amino acids. The DNA of the CDR3 is TGTGCCAGCAGCCCGGGAGTTTCGTCCCACGAGCAGTACTTC. Its translation is CASSPGVSSHEQYF.

The gene calls are TRBV5-1 and TRBJ1-1, with D possibly being TRBD1 (6 bases). Germline lookup yields CDR1 SGHRS and CDR2 YFSETQ. The V end was cut by 0 bases, the J end by 1 base, with 10 bases between. CDR3 size: 15 residues. CDR3 bases: TGCGCCAGCAGCTTGGCAGGGGCTGAGAACACTGAAGCTTTCTTT. This sequence encodes CASSLAGAENTEAFF.

CDR3 coding DNA: TGCGCCAGCAGCTTGGCCGGGACAGGGAGCACTGAAGCTTTCTTT. Its translation is CASSLAGTGSTEAFF. The chain carries TRBV5-1 and TRBJ1-1; TRBD1 matches at 9 bases. Germline lookup yields CDR1 SGHRS and CDR2 YFSETQ. CDR3 size: 15 residues. V trimming: 0 bases; J trimming: 4 bases; junction bases outside the gene matches: 4.

V usage is TRBV7-9 and J usage is TRBJ2-7; TRBD2 aligns across 10 bases. V shed 4 bases and J 7 bases; nucleotides not matched to a gene: 13. The CDR3 has 16 amino acids. In germline, CDR1 is SEHNR, CDR2 FQNEAQ (reference sequence). The CDR3 spells CASSSLRASGSDEQYF. DNA for the CDR3: TGTGCCAGCAGCTCTCTAAGGGCTAGCGGGAGTGATGAGCAGTACTTC.

The rearrangement joins TRBV6-5 to TRBJ1-2; no clear D. Trimming took off 5 bases at V and 4 bases at J, with 8 bases between the two ends. The CDR3 is made up of 12 amino acids. The germline V gene has CDR1 MNHEY and CDR2 SVGAGI. CDR3 region: CASSGGGYGYTF. The CDR3 DNA sequence: TGTGCCAGCAGTGGAGGTGGCTATGGCTACACCTTC.

This clonotype has only one observation. The chain carries TRBV29-1 and TRBJ1-2; TRBD1 agrees at 7 bases. The V gene's germline CDR1 is SQVTM and CDR2 ANQGSEA. The CDR3 covers 13 residues. Germline trimming cut 8 bases from V and 7 bases from J; bases unmatched to any gene: 13. In nucleotides, the CDR3 is TGCAGCAGTGGGGACAGCTTCCAGGCTGGCTACACCTTC. Its translation: CSSGDSFQAGYTF.

This clonotype was recorded at least ten times. The V call is TRBV29-1, the J call TRBJ1-3; D is uncertain. Trimming took 3 bases from V and 8 from J, leaving 17 bases between them. Per germline, CDR1 SQVTM and CDR2 ANQGSEA. The CDR3 spans 14 residues. The CDR3 region is CSVELAGSGDTIYF. The CDR3 DNA follows: TGCAGCGTTGAGCTCGCGGGCTCTGGGGACACCATATATTTT.

This clonotype appeared a few times. CDR3 sequence reads: CASSPPYNEQFF. DNA of the CDR3: TGTGCCAGCAGCCCCCCGTACAATGAGCAGTTCTTC. The V gene is TRBV12-3 or TRBV12-4, the J gene TRBJ2-1; no clear D gene. V lost 6 bases, J lost 4 bases, and 7 bases lay in between. CDR3 length: 12 amino acids.

This clonotype was seen a single time. The chain recombines TRBV29-1 with TRBJ2-7; no definite D call. The germline gives CDR1 SQVTM, CDR2 ANQGSEA. V was shortened by 8 bases and J by 2 bases, with 13 bases between the two germline ends. There are 12 residues in the CDR3. The CDR3 DNA follows: TGCAGCAGTGACGGGCCTCCCTACGAGCAGTACTTC. It encodes CSSDGPPYEQYF.

With regard to this clonotype: Since a much larger clone is just one base distant, this may be a read error. CDR3 protein: CASWASGSTGELFF. CDR3 DNA: TGCGCCAGCTGGGCTAGCGGGAGCACCGGGGAGCTGTTTTTT. This rearrangement joins TRBV5-1 to TRBJ2-2, with 10 bases that match TRBD2. V trimming: 7 bases; J trimming: 4 bases; junction bases outside the gene matches: 4. Germline V gene sequence: CDR1 SGHRS, CDR2 YFSETQ. The length of the CDR3 is 14 residues.

Ten or more counts support this clonotype. The rearrangement uses TRBV5-6 and TRBJ2-7; 10 bases line up with TRBD2. This CDR3 contains 16 residues. With V trimmed by 2 bases and J by 3 bases, 8 bases remained unmatched. CDR1 is SGHDT, CDR2 YYEEEE, per germline. The CDR3 protein is CASSFPGLAADYEQYF. CDR3 in DNA: TGTGCCAGCAGCTTCCCCGGACTAGCGGCAGACTACGAGCAGTACTTC.

The J gene is TRBJ2-5, the V gene TRBV9, with 8 bases fitting TRBD1. Germline-derived CDR1 and CDR2 are SGDLS and YYNGEE. J was trimmed by 7 bases and V by 4 bases; bases with no gene match: 6. This CDR3 region has 13 residues. The CDR3 here is CASSLTGAGTQYF. CDR3 coding DNA: TGTGCCAGCAGCCTGACAGGGGCTGGGACCCAGTACTTC.

The chain has TRBV10-3 and TRBJ2-7, with 9 bases fitting TRBD2. CDR3 length: 14 amino acids. With V trimmed by 4 bases and J by 1 base, 2 bases remained unmatched. The germline V gene has CDR1 ENHRY and CDR2 SYGVKD. The CDR3 sequence: CAISAGLASYEQYF. CDR3 sequence (DNA): TGTGCCATCAGTGCAGGACTAGCGTCCTACGAGCAGTACTTC.